Below, 25 T cell receptor beta chains from the same sample are listed, as sequenced in a study of T cells in Graves' hyperthyroidism and ophthalmopathy. The source material, RNA transcripts, was used to amplify TCR beta CDR3 regions. Researchers ran a first-round RT-PCR on the TCR CDR3 using the HTBI primer set. From the multiplex PCR reads, TCRdb called clonotypes with MiXCR, one entry per CDR3 protein. The sample yields 410,000 or so distinct CDR3 sequences, around 15% seen once. The specimen sequenced was blood. The receptor source for this set is a man in his late teens or twenties with Graves' ophthalmopathy.

With respect to this clonotype: A read error is possible here, since a much larger clone lies one base away. The J gene is TRBJ2-3, the V gene TRBV20-1, with D perhaps matching TRBD1 or TRBD2 (5 bases each). V lost 3 bases and J 4 bases, leaving 14 bases between the germline ends. The CDR3 loop spans 14 amino acids. Germline values: CDR1 DFQATT, CDR2 SNEGSKA (reference sequence). CDR3 sequence reads: CSARSPRGSDTQYF. The CDR3, as DNA: TGCAGTGCTAGGAGTCCTCGGGGCTCAGATACGCAGTATTTT.

At least ten counts were recorded for this clonotype. V is TRBV28 and J is TRBJ2-1; no clear D. The V end lost 3 bases, the J end lost 8 bases, and 11 bases lay between the germline ends. In germline, CDR1 is MDHEN, CDR2 SYDVKM. The CDR3 loop spans 13 amino acids. The CDR3 nucleotides read TGTGCCAGCAGTTTTGGGGTTGGCGATGAGCAGTTCTTC. Translated: CASSFGVGDEQFF.

This chain connects TRBV20-1 to TRBJ2-5, with D perhaps TRBD2 (6 bases). The V end was cut by 6 bases, the J end by 5 bases, with 19 bases between. There are 14 residues in the CDR3. Germline lookup yields CDR1 DFQATT and CDR2 SNEGSKA (reference sequence). CDR3 bases: TGCAGTGCCCAGGAGGGGAGATTTGAGGAGACCCAGTACTTC. Amino acids: CSAQEGRFEETQYF.

The chain couples TRBV7-9 to TRBJ2-3, with a possible D match to TRBD2 (6 bases). Germline lookup yields CDR1 SEHNR and CDR2 FQNEAQ (reference sequence). CDR3 length equals 17 residues. Trimming took off 5 bases at V and 1 base at J, with 19 bases between the two ends. CDR3 amino acids: CASSPTGGKDGTDTQYF. CDR3 bases: TGTGCCAGCAGCCCTACTGGGGGGAAGGATGGCACAGATACGCAGTATTTT.

This clonotype was detected many times. The chain uses TRBV2 and TRBJ1-4; 8 bases are a match to TRBD1. The germline CDR1 and CDR2 sequences are SNHLY and FYNNEI. The CDR3 length is 17 residues. J was trimmed by 7 bases and V by 6 bases; bases with no gene match: 16. The DNA of the CDR3 is TGTGCCAGCAGGAAGACAGGGGTCTCATTCTCGGGTGAAAAACTGTTTTTT. This gives the protein CASRKTGVSFSGEKLFF.

This clonotype appeared a few times. The genes are TRBV7-9 and TRBJ2-3; possible D gene TRBD2, 6 bases. This CDR3 has 16 amino acids. The V end was cut by 5 bases, the J end by 0 bases, with 15 bases between. Germline V gene lookup returns CDR1 SEHNR and CDR2 FQNEAQ (reference sequence). The DNA for the CDR3 is TGTGCCAGCAGCGTGGGACTTGATACTAGCACAGATACGCAGTATTTT. Protein product: CASSVGLDTSTDTQYF.

Points on this clonotype: This may be a read error: a much more frequent sequence differs by one nucleotide. The rearrangement uses TRBV7-3 and TRBJ2-7; D might be TRBD2 (5 bases). Trimming pared 6 bases from V and 3 bases from J, leaving 18 bases between. Germline-derived CDR1 and CDR2 are SGHTA and FQGTGA. The CDR3 runs 15 residues. CDR3 bases: TGTGCCAGCAGGGCCGGGATTAGCGTGGTCTACGAGCAGTACTTC. This encodes CASRAGISVVYEQYF.

This clonotype was counted ten times or more. The chain recombines TRBV24-1 with TRBJ1-5; D unresolved. Per germline, CDR1 KGHDR and CDR2 SFDVKD. V lost 1 base, J lost 5 bases, and 8 bases lay in between. CDR3 length equals 14 residues. In DNA form, the CDR3 reads TGTGCCACCAGTGATTTTACGACCTATCAGCCCCAGCATTTT. It codes for CATSDFTTYQPQHF.

This rearrangement joins TRBV14 to TRBJ2-1, with a tentative D call TRBD2 (5 bases). Trimming took 5 bases from V and 4 from J, leaving 15 bases between them. The CDR3 is made up of 15 amino acids. Germline CDR1 is SGHDN and CDR2 is FVKESK. CDR3 DNA sequence: TGTGCCAGCAGCTATAAGATGGGAGCTTACAATGAGCAGTTCTTC. Its protein product is CASSYKMGAYNEQFF.

This clonotype was seen a handful of times. The chain combines TRBV12-3 or TRBV12-4 with TRBJ2-2; D is tentatively TRBD1 or TRBD2 (5 bases each). The V end was cut by 5 bases, the J end by 8 bases, with 15 bases between. CDR3 length equals 14 residues. The CDR3 DNA reads TGTGCCAGCAGTCCCGGGGACCGGCATGGGGAGCTGTTTTTT. It codes for CASSPGDRHGELFF.

Regarding this clonotype: A read error may explain this, as a much larger clone is one base away. The CDR3 sequence: CASRSTGFGGRPQHF. The CDR3 DNA reads TGTGCCAGCAGGTCTACAGGGTTCGGGGGCCGGCCCCAGCATTTT. The rearrangement uses TRBV27 and TRBJ1-5; a weak D match, TRBD1 (6 bases). The CDR3 spans 15 residues. Germline loops: CDR1 MNHEY, CDR2 SMNVEV (reference sequence). The V gene lost 6 bases and the J gene lost 9 bases, with 21 bases spanning the gap.

The chain uses TRBV28 and TRBJ2-3, with TRBD2 identical over 7 bases. Losses at the gene ends were 6 bases for V and 0 bases for J; bases not matched to a gene: 6. This CDR3 region has 15 residues. CDR1 and CDR2 from the germline V gene are MDHEN and SYDVKM. The CDR3 coding sequence is TGTGCCAGCAGAATGGCGGGGGAAAGCACAGATACGCAGTATTTT. This sequence encodes CASRMAGESTDTQYF.

This clonotype was seen more than once but under ten times. The CDR3 DNA reads TGTGCCAGCAGGTCAATCGAGGATTCACCCCTCCACTTT. It yields the protein CASRSIEDSPLHF. The chain couples TRBV12-3 or TRBV12-4 to TRBJ1-6; D is undetermined. The CDR3 runs to 13 residues. The ends were cut back, 6 bases at V and 8 bases at J, with 11 bases in the middle.

This clonotype has ten or more counts. The rearrangement links TRBV20-1 to TRBJ2-7, with TRBD1 identical over 9 bases. This CDR3 contains 11 residues. Per the germline V gene, CDR1 is DFQATT and CDR2 is SNEGSKA (reference sequence). The CDR3 loop reads CSAGTGFEQYF. Written as DNA, the CDR3 is TGCAGCGCCGGGACAGGGTTCGAGCAGTACTTC.

This clonotype has a count of ten or more. The V call is TRBV7-9, the J call TRBJ2-3, with 8 bases aligning to TRBD1. The V and J ends lost 6 bases and 4 bases, in that order; junction bases with no gene match: 6. The CDR3 is made up of 14 amino acids. CDR1 is SEHNR and CDR2 is FQNEAQ in the germline V gene (reference sequence). CDR3 protein: CASRPAGGPDTQYF. The CDR3, as DNA: TGTGCCAGCAGGCCGGCAGGGGGCCCAGATACGCAGTATTTT. The full variable domain, completed using reference TRBV7-9 and TRBJ2-3, is DTGVSQNPRHKITKRGQNVTFRCDPISEHNRLYWYRQTLGQGPEFLTYFQNEAQLEKSRLLSDRFSAERPKGSFSTLEIQRTEQGDSAMYLCASRPAGGPDTQYFGPGTRLTVL.

This clonotype was picked up many times. The chain links TRBV5-1 to TRBJ1-2; TRBD1 aligns across 8 bases. This CDR3 spans 18 amino acids. J was trimmed by 2 bases and V by 6 bases; bases with no gene match: 18. Germline V lookup: CDR1 SGHRS, CDR2 YFSETQ. CDR3 region: CASNLGGLQGARNYGYTF. In DNA, the CDR3 is TGCGCCAGCAATTTGGGGGGTCTTCAGGGGGCGCGGAACTATGGCTACACCTTC.

The genes are TRBV7-9 and TRBJ1-3; unclear D gene. This CDR3 region has 17 residues. Trimming stripped 5 bases from V and 2 bases from J, with 19 bases between. Germline assignment: CDR1 SEHNR and CDR2 FQNEAQ (reference sequence). CDR3 loop: CASSHQVEGWAGNTIYF. The CDR3 coding sequence is TGTGCCAGCAGCCACCAGGTCGAGGGTTGGGCTGGAAACACCATATATTTT.

In its sample, this clonotype was seen many times. This chain joins TRBV2 and TRBJ1-2; D might be TRBD1 (6 bases). CDR3 length: 15 residues. Germline CDR1 reads SNHLY; CDR2 reads FYNNEI. V lost 8 bases and J 4 bases, leaving 20 bases between the germline ends. This CDR3 is CASGPPEDRPYGYTF. Written as DNA, the CDR3 is TGTGCCAGCGGACCTCCAGAGGACAGACCCTATGGCTACACCTTC.

In its sample, this clonotype was seen many times. The V gene is TRBV30, the J gene TRBJ2-7; D call uncertain. Trimming pared 1 base from V and 6 bases from J, leaving 7 bases between. The CDR3 runs to 11 residues. Looked up from germline, CDR1 is GTSNPN and CDR2 is SVGIG (reference sequence). The CDR3 is CAWSGDFEQYF. The CDR3 DNA reads TGTGCCTGGAGTGGCGACTTCGAGCAGTACTTC.

The chain couples TRBV6-1 to TRBJ2-7; D possibly corresponds to TRBD1 (6 bases). The CDR3 extends over 14 amino acids. Germline CDR1 reads MNHNS; CDR2 reads SASEGT. The V end lost 7 bases, the J end lost 2 bases, and 15 bases lay between the germline ends. The CDR3 DNA is TGTGCCAGCAACTTTTTTGGACAGACCTACGAGCAGTACTTC. Protein product: CASNFFGQTYEQYF.

This clonotype was detected ten times or more. The J gene is TRBJ1-1, the V gene TRBV12-3 or TRBV12-4, with D possibly matching TRBD1 (6 bases). The CDR3 covers 14 residues. The V end was cut by 1 base, the J end by 3 bases, with 9 bases between. The CDR3 coding sequence is TGTGCCAGCAGTTTAGTTGAGGGGGACACTGAAGCTTTCTTT. Translated: CASSLVEGDTEAFF.

This clonotype showed up just a few times. The J gene is TRBJ2-7, the V gene TRBV7-9; unclear D gene. Trimming took off 5 bases at V and 9 bases at J, with 17 bases between the two ends. Germline V gene lookup returns CDR1 SEHNR and CDR2 FQNEAQ (reference sequence). This CDR3 has 13 residues. The CDR3 loop reads CASSRQKYERQYF. The CDR3 DNA is TGTGCCAGCAGCCGACAAAAGTACGAGCGGCAGTACTTC. The variable domain in full, with the rest retrieved from reference TRBV7-9 and TRBJ2-7, is DTGVSQNPRHKITKRGQNVTFRCDPISEHNRLYWYRQTLGQGPEFLTYFQNEAQLEKSRLLSDRFSAERPKGSFSTLEIQRTEQGDSAMYLCASSRQKYERQYFGPGTRLTVT.

This clonotype occurred many times. This chain joins TRBV6-1 and TRBJ2-1, with 9 nucleotides matching TRBD2. The CDR3 is 16 residues long. CDR1 MNHNS and CDR2 SASEGT come from the germline V gene. V lost 6 bases to trimming and J lost 0 bases; unmatched junction nucleotides: 6. CDR3 amino acids: CASRALAGASYNEQFF. CDR3 sequence (DNA): TGTGCCAGCAGGGCTTTAGCGGGGGCCTCCTACAATGAGCAGTTCTTC.

This clonotype was seen many times. The chain recombines TRBV5-1 with TRBJ2-5, with 10 bases lining up with TRBD2. V shed 4 bases, J shed 3 bases, and the junction held 3 bases outside the gene matches. Germline CDR1 is SGHRS and CDR2 is YFSETQ. The CDR3 sequence is 14 residues long. CDR3 nucleotide sequence: TGCGCCAGCAGCCCTGGACTAGCGGAAGAGACCCAGTACTTC. This translates into CASSPGLAEETQYF.

As to this clonotype: A much larger clone differs by one base, so this may be a read error. The chain combines TRBV6-1 with TRBJ1-5, with 7 positions matching TRBD1. The CDR3 has 14 amino acids. Germline CDR1 and CDR2: MNHNS and SASEGT. The CDR3 is CAGSDRQGGQPQHF. CDR3 DNA sequence: TGTGCCGGCAGTGATCGACAGGGCGGACAGCCCCAGCATTTT.